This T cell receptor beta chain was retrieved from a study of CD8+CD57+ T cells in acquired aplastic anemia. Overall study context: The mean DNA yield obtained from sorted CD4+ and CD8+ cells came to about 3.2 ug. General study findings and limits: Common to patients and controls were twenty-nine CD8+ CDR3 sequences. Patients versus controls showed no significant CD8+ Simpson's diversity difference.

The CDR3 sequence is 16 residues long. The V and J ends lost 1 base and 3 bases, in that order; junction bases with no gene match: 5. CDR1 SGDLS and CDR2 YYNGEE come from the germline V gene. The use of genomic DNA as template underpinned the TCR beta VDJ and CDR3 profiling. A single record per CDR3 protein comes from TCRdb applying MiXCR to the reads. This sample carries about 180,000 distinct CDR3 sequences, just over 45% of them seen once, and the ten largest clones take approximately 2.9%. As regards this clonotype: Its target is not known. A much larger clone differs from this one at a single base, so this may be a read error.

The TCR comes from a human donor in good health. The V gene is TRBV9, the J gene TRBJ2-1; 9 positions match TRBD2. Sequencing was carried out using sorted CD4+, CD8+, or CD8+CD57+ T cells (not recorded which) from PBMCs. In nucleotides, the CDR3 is TGTGCCAGCAGCGTATCGGCTAGCGGGGACTACAATGAGCAGTTCTTC. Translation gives CASSVSASGDYNEQFF.